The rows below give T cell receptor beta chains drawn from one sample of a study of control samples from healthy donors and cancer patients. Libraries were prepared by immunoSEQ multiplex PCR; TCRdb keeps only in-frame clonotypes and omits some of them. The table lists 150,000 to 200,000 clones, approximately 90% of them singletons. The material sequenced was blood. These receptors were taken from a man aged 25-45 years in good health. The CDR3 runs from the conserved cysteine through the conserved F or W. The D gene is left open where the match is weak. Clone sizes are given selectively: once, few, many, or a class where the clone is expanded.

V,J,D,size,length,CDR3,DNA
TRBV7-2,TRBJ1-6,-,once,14,CASSFWSYNSPLHF,TGTGCCAGCAGCTTTTGGTCCTATAATTCACCCCTCCACTTT
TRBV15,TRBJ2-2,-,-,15,CATSRDREYTGELFF,TGTGCCACCAGCAGAGATAGGGAGTACACCGGGGAGCTGTTTTTT
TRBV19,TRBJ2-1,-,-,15,CASSFSGSSYNEQFF,TGTGCCAGTAGTTTTTCGGGGAGCTCCTACAATGAGCAGTTCTTC
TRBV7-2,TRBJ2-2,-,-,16,CASSRGGAANTGELFF,TGTGCCAGCAGCCGGGGCGGTGCGGCGAACACCGGGGAGCTGTTTTTT
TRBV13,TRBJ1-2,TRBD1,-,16,CASSFLVGDSHYGYTF,TGTGCCAGCAGCTTTTTGGTTGGGGACAGCCACTATGGCTACACCTTC
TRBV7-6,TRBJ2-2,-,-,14,CASRGSSNTGELFF,TGTGCCAGCAGGGGCAGCTCGAACACCGGGGAGCTGTTTTTT
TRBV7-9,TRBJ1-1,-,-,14,CASSFSLIGTEAFF,TGTGCCAGCAGCTTTTCACTAATTGGGACTGAAGCTTTCTTT
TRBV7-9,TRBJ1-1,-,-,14,CASSRTDMNTEAFF,TGTGCCAGCAGTCGGACGGACATGAACACTGAAGCTTTCTTT
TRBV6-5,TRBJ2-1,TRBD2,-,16,CASSLVAGGGYNEQFF,TGTGCCAGCAGTTTAGTAGCGGGGGGGGGATACAATGAGCAGTTCTTC
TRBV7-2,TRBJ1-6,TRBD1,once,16,CASSSSTGFSGSPLHF,TGTGCCAGCAGCTCTTCGACAGGGTTCTCCGGCTCACCCCTCCACTTT
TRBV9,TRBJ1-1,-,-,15,CASSVSNSLNTEAFF,TGTGCCAGCAGCGTAAGTAACAGCTTGAACACTGAAGCTTTCTTT
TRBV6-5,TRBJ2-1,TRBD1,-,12,CASGSRTGDQFF,TGTGCCAGCGGAAGTCGGACAGGGGATCAGTTCTTC
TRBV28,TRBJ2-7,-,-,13,CASTRGDSYEQYF,TGTGCCAGCACGAGGGGTGATTCCTACGAGCAGTACTTC
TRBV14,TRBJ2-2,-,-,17,CASSQEAWVTNTGELFF,TGTGCCAGCAGCCAAGAGGCCTGGGTAACGAACACCGGGGAGCTGTTTTTT
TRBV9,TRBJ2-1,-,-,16,CASSPSGTPSYNEQFF,TGTGCCAGCAGCCCTTCCGGGACACCTTCCTACAATGAGCAGTTCTTC
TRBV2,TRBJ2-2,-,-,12,CASSQQTGELFF,TGTGCCAGCAGTCAACAGACCGGGGAGCTGTTTTTT
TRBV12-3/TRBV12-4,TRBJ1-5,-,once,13,CASSSPLGQPQHF,TGTGCCAGCAGTTCCCCCCTAGGTCAGCCCCAGCATTTT
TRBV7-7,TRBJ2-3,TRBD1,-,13,CASSLEGGQAQYF,TGTGCCAGCAGCTTAGAAGGGGGCCAGGCGCAGTATTTT
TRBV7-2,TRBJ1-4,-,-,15,CASSLQGRLGEKLFF,TGTGCCAGCAGCCTACAGGGAAGGCTTGGGGAAAAACTGTTTTTT
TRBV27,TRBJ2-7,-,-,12,CASSYVGAEQYF,TGTGCCAGCAGTTATGTTGGAGCTGAGCAGTACTTC
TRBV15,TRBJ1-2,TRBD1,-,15,CATSRDGQGNYGYTF,TGTGCCACCAGCAGAGATGGACAGGGAAACTATGGCTACACCTTC
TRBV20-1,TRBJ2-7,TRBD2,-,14,CSASSGGSSYEQYF,TGCAGTGCTAGTTCGGGGGGTAGCTCCTACGAGCAGTACTTC
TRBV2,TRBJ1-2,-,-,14,CASSEDSRTYGYTF,TGTGCCAGCAGTGAGGACAGCCGAACCTATGGCTACACCTTC
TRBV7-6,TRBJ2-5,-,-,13,CASSSRVGETQYF,TGTGCCAGCAGCTCCAGGGTAGGAGAGACCCAGTACTTC
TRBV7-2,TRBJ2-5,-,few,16,CASSLGLGPGQETQYF,TGTGCCAGCAGCTTGGGTTTGGGGCCCGGCCAAGAGACCCAGTACTTC
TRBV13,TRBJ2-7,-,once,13,CASSPEGTREQYF,TGTGCCAGCAGCCCAGAGGGGACGCGCGAGCAGTACTTC
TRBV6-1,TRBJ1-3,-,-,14,CASSESGRGNTIYF,TGTGCCAGCAGTGAATCAGGGAGGGGAAACACCATATATTTT
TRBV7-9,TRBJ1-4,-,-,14,CASSLLATNEKLFF,TGTGCCAGCAGCTTACTGGCAACTAATGAAAAACTGTTTTTT
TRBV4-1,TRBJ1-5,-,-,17,CASSQDVLAPSNQPQHF,TGCGCCAGCAGCCAAGATGTTCTCGCACCGAGCAATCAGCCCCAGCATTTT
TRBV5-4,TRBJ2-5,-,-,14,CASSLSQGQETQYF,TGTGCCAGCAGCCTCTCACAGGGCCAAGAGACCCAGTACTTC
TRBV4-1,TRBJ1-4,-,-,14,CASSQGNDNEKLFF,TGCGCCAGCAGCCAAGGAAACGACAATGAAAAACTGTTTTTT
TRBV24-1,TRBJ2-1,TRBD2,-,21,CATSAFFPGLAGGQYKNEQFF,TGTGCCACCAGTGCCTTCTTTCCCGGACTAGCGGGGGGCCAATACAAGAATGAGCAGTTCTTC
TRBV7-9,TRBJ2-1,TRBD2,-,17,CASSLYSTSGSEYEQFF,TGTGCCAGCAGCCTGTACTCGACTAGCGGGAGTGAATATGAGCAGTTCTTC
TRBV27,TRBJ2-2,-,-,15,CASSLRGTNTGELFF,TGTGCCAGCAGTCTCCGAGGGACGAACACCGGGGAGCTGTTTTTT
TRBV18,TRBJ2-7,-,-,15,CASSPRAGSSYEQYF,TGTGCCAGCTCACCACGGGCAGGGAGCTCCTACGAGCAGTACTTC
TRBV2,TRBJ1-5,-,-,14,CASSEGAGNQPQHF,TGTGCCAGCAGTGAAGGGGCGGGCAATCAGCCCCAGCATTTT
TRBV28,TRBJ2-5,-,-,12,CATNREEETQYF,TGTGCCACCAATCGGGAAGAGGAGACCCAGTACTTC
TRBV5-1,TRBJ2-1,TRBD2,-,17,CASSSSGIASSYNEQFF,TGCGCCAGCAGTTCGAGCGGGATAGCCAGCTCCTACAATGAGCAGTTCTTC
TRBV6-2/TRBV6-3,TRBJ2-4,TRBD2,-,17,CASSYPIRGGAKNIQYF,TGTGCCAGCAGTTACCCCATTCGCGGGGGGGCTAAAAACATTCAGTACTTC
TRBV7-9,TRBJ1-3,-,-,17,CASSLDSAGHSGNTIYF,TGTGCCAGCAGCTTAGATTCGGCAGGCCACTCTGGAAACACCATATATTTT
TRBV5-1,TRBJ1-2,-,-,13,CASSSTGNGGYTF,TGCGCCAGCAGCTCCACAGGGAATGGAGGCTACACCTTC
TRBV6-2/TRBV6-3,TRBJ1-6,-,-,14,CASSPVGGRSPLHF,TGTGCCAGCAGTCCGGTCGGTGGTAGGTCACCCCTCCACTTT
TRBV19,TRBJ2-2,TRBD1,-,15,CASTSDREDTGELFF,TGTGCCAGCACCTCGGACAGGGAGGACACCGGGGAGCTGTTTTTT
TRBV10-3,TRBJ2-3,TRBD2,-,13,CAISGSGADTQYF,TGTGCCATCAGTGGTAGCGGGGCGGATACGCAGTATTTT
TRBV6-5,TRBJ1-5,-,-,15,CASSQGSYSNQPQHF,TGTGCCAGCAGTCAGGGTTCTTATAGCAATCAGCCCCAGCATTTT
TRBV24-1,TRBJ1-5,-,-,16,CATSDSQGGSNQPQHF,TGTGCCACCAGTGACTCCCAGGGCGGGAGCAATCAGCCCCAGCATTTT
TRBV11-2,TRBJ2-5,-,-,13,CASSLQRQETQYF,TGTGCCAGCAGCTTACAGCGCCAAGAGACCCAGTACTTC
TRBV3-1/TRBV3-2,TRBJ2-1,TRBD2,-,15,CASSQVLAGRNEQFF,TGTGCCAGCAGCCAAGTTCTAGCGGGGAGGAATGAGCAGTTCTTC
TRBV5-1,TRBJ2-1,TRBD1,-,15,CASSPRQGVNNEQFF,TGCGCCAGCAGCCCCCGACAGGGGGTAAACAATGAGCAGTTCTTC
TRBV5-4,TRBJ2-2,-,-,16,CASSSPKGRPAGELFF,TGTGCCAGCAGCTCGCCGAAAGGGAGACCGGCCGGGGAGCTGTTTTTT
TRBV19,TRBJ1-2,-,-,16,CASKGTRQYLNYGYTF,TGTGCCAGTAAGGGGACGAGACAGTACTTAAACTATGGCTACACCTTC
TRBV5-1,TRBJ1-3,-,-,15,CASSLRSGGGNTIYF,TGCGCCAGCAGCTTGCGGAGTGGGGGAGGAAACACCATATATTTT
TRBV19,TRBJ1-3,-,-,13,CASRRTSGNTIYF,TGTGCCAGTAGGCGGACTTCTGGAAACACCATATATTTT
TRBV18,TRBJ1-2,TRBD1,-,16,CASSPAGTGGADGYTF,TGTGCCAGCTCACCAGCCGGGACAGGGGGCGCGGATGGCTACACCTTC
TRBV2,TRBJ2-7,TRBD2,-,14,CASSLHSGSYEQYF,TGTGCCAGCAGCCTTCATAGCGGGAGCTACGAGCAGTACTTC
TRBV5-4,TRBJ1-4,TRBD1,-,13,CASSSGTGEKLFF,TGTGCCAGCAGCTCCGGGACAGGGGAAAAACTGTTTTTT
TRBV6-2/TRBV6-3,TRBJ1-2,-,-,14,CASSYGSAGNGYTF,TGTGCCAGCAGTTACGGGTCGGCAGGCAATGGCTACACCTTC
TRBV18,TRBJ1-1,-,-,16,CASSPGQGPSFTEAFF,TGTGCCAGCTCACCGGGTCAGGGCCCGTCCTTCACTGAAGCTTTCTTT
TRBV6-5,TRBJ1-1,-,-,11,CANTSTGEAFF,TGTGCCAACACAAGTACAGGGGAAGCTTTCTTT